These 20 T cell receptor beta chains came from one sample sequenced in a study of T cells after yellow fever vaccination. In TCRdb, the 5' RACE reads were re-called with MiXCR into one record per CDR3 protein. The sample lists roughly 50,000 distinct CDR3 sequences; about 7.9% were seen once. Sequencing used CD8+ T cells sorted from PBMCs, obtained more than 13 days after the first yellow fever vaccination. These receptors were obtained from a man between 18 and 35 years old who received the YFV17D yellow fever vaccine.

In its sample, this clonotype was seen many times. V and J are TRBV4-1 and TRBJ1-1; D unclear. V lost 1 base to trimming and J lost 7 bases, with 10 bases between them. This CDR3 is 13 amino acids long. Germline-derived CDR1 and CDR2 are MGHRA and YSYEKL. CDR3 bases: TGCGCCAGCAGCCAAGTCTTAACAAGTGAAGCTTTCTTT. Residues: CASSQVLTSEAFF.

The table lists this clonotype with many counts. The J gene is TRBJ2-5, the V gene TRBV11-2, with a tentative D call TRBD2 (5 bases). This CDR3 region has 14 residues. V lost 6 bases, J lost 7 bases, and 18 bases lay in between. From germline, CDR1 is SGHAT and CDR2 FQNNGV. The CDR3 spells CASRIGRRPGTQYF. The CDR3 bases are TGTGCCAGCAGAATAGGCCGGAGGCCCGGGACCCAGTACTTC.

Notes on this clonotype: Since a much larger clone is just one base distant, this may be a read error. V usage is TRBV15 and J usage is TRBJ2-1; 12 bases map to TRBD1. The V and J ends lost 6 bases and 5 bases, in that order; junction bases with no gene match: 2. The CDR3 covers 14 residues. Germline assignment: CDR1 LNHNV and CDR2 YYDKDF (reference sequence). The CDR3 coding sequence is TGTGCCACCAGACGGGACAGGGGGCACAATGAGCAGTTCTTC. Translation gives CATRRDRGHNEQFF. The whole variable domain, filled in from reference TRBV15 and TRBJ2-1, reads DAMVIQNPRYQVTQFGKPVTLSCSQTLNHNVMYWYQQKSSQAPKLLFHYYDKDFNNEADTPDNFQSRRPNTSFCFLDIRSPGLGDTAMYLCATRRDRGHNEQFFGPGTRLTVL.

This clonotype was recorded many times. The chain has TRBV6-2 or TRBV6-3 and TRBJ2-7; TRBD1 is a possible D gene (6 bases). V lost 2 bases to trimming and J lost 4 bases, with 9 bases between them. The CDR3 runs to 13 residues. The germline V gene has CDR1 MNHEY and CDR2 SVGEGT. The CDR3 region is CASSYGGPYEQYV. The CDR3 region has the DNA TGTGCCAGCAGTTACGGGGGCCCTTACGAGCAGTACGTC.

At least ten counts were recorded for this clonotype. The V gene is TRBV12-3 or TRBV12-4, the J gene TRBJ1-2, with 7 bases that match TRBD1. Trimming cost V 5 bases and J 5 bases; bases outside gene matches: 8. There are 14 residues in the CDR3. CDR3: CASSPYRGGYGYTF. The CDR3 DNA is TGTGCCAGCAGTCCCTACAGGGGAGGGTATGGCTACACCTTC.

This clonotype was seen ten or more times. V gene TRBV5-6 combines with J gene TRBJ2-1; 8 nucleotides line up with TRBD2. CDR3 length equals 16 residues. The J segment lost 5 bases and the V segment lost 6 bases, leaving 13 bases of the junction unmatched. Germline V gene data show CDR1 as SGHDT and CDR2 as YYEEEE. CDR3 residues: CASTGGDLYFHNEQFF. The CDR3 coding sequence is TGTGCCAGCACCGGGGGGGACCTGTACTTCCACAATGAGCAGTTCTTC. Using reference TRBV5-6 and TRBJ2-1 for the parts outside the CDR3, the full variable domain is DAGVTQSPTHLIKTRGQQVTLRCSPKSGHDTVSWYQQALGQGPQFIFQYYEEEERQRGNFPDRFSGHQFPNYSSELNVNALLLGDSALYLCASTGGDLYFHNEQFFGPGTRLTVL.

This clonotype was found many times. The CDR3 here is CSVVGTGTYNEQFF. Here the CDR3 DNA reads TGCAGCGTTGTGGGGACTGGGACCTACAATGAGCAGTTCTTC. This chain joins TRBV29-1 and TRBJ2-1; the D gene is possibly TRBD2 (6 bases). Germline V lookup: CDR1 SQVTM, CDR2 ANQGSEA. The CDR3 totals 14 residues. The germline V and J ends were trimmed by 4 bases and 2 bases, with 12 bases remaining between them.

This clonotype has at least ten counts. The genes are TRBV24-1 and TRBJ2-1, with D possibly TRBD2 on 6 matching bases. V lost 8 bases to trimming and J lost 6 bases, with 13 bases between them. Germline CDR1 and CDR2: KGHDR and SFDVKD. The CDR3 contains 13 residues. CDR3 sequence (DNA): TGTGCCACCAATTCTGTCGGGGGCAATGAGCAGTTCTTC. This translates into CATNSVGGNEQFF.

This clonotype showed up many times. The chain employs TRBV10-2 and TRBJ2-7, with D unresolved. Trimming removed 2 bases at V and 0 bases at J, with 5 bases between. The CDR3 has 13 amino acids. Looked up from germline, CDR1 is WSHSY and CDR2 is SAAADI. The CDR3 loop reads CASSEDISYEQYF. CDR3 DNA: TGCGCCAGCAGTGAGGACATCTCCTACGAGCAGTACTTC.

Within the sample, this clonotype is medium-sized. The chain links TRBV6-2 or TRBV6-3 to TRBJ2-7, with TRBD1 identical over 11 bases. J was trimmed by 3 bases and V by 0 bases; bases with no gene match: 1. The CDR3 contains 15 residues. The germline V gene encodes CDR1 MNHEY and CDR2 SVGEGT. The CDR3 region has the DNA TGTGCCAGCAGTTACTCCGGGACAGGGGGCTACGAGCAGTACGTC. Encoded protein: CASSYSGTGGYEQYV.

This clonotype appeared many times. V and J are TRBV7-9 and TRBJ1-1, with no clear D. V was cut by 0 bases and J by 1 base, with 3 bases left in between. The CDR3 is 13 amino acids. Per the germline V gene, CDR1 is SEHNR and CDR2 is FQNEAQ (reference sequence). For the CDR3, the DNA is TGTGCCAGCAGCTTAGCAGGGAACACTGAAGCTTTCTTT. The encoded protein is CASSLAGNTEAFF.

This clonotype has a count of ten or more. The chain uses TRBV6-1 and TRBJ1-1; 7 nucleotides agree with TRBD1. Germline trimming cut 6 bases from V and 6 bases from J; bases unmatched to any gene: 10. This CDR3 has 14 amino acids. Per germline, CDR1 MNHNS and CDR2 SASEGT. The DNA for the CDR3 is TGTGCCAGCAGCTTCGTTACAGGGGTCCCTGAAGCTTTCTTT. Translation gives CASSFVTGVPEAFF.

This clonotype was seen ten or more times. The rearrangement links TRBV7-9 to TRBJ2-5, with a tentative D call TRBD1 (6 bases). The CDR3 length is 15 residues. The V end was cut by 5 bases, the J end by 0 bases, with 13 bases between. Germline loops: CDR1 SEHNR, CDR2 FQNEAQ (reference sequence). The CDR3 nucleotides read TGTGCCAGCAGCCCCGAGGACAGATACCAAGAGACCCAGTACTTC. Protein product: CASSPEDRYQETQYF.

This clonotype was recorded at least ten times. This chain joins TRBV6-2 or TRBV6-3 and TRBJ2-3, with D unclear. The CDR3 covers 14 residues. V was pared by 4 bases and J by 2 bases, with 10 bases between. Germline lookup yields CDR1 MNHEY and CDR2 SVGEGT. CDR3 nucleotides: TGTGCCAGCAGTTTAAGCCGGTACACAGATACGCAGTATTTT. It is translated as CASSLSRYTDTQYF.

By sample fraction, this clonotype is medium-sized. The chain couples TRBV28 to TRBJ1-3; D may be TRBD1 (5 bases). V dropped 5 bases and J dropped 2 bases, with 19 bases sitting between them. Looked up from germline, CDR1 is MDHEN and CDR2 is SYDVKM. The length of the CDR3 is 17 residues. The CDR3 DNA follows: TGTGCCAGCAGTCCCCGCTTCTATCAAGGGGCTGGAAACACCATATATTTT. Translated, it gives CASSPRFYQGAGNTIYF. Combining the CDR3 with reference TRBV28 and TRBJ1-3 gives the whole variable domain DVKVTQSSRYLVKRTGEKVFLECVQDMDHENMFWYRQDPGLGLRLIYFSYDVKMKEKGDIPEGYSVSREKKERFSLILESASTNQTSMYLCASSPRFYQGAGNTIYFGEGSWLTVV.

This clonotype was seen many times. The gene calls are TRBV12-3 or TRBV12-4 and TRBJ1-1; possible D gene TRBD1, 5 bases. The CDR3 extends over 13 amino acids. The V gene lost 3 bases and the J gene lost 4 bases, with 9 bases spanning the gap. The CDR3 is CASSFSGSTEAFF. The CDR3 nucleotides are TGTGCCAGCAGTTTCTCAGGGAGCACTGAAGCTTTCTTT.

In this sample, this clonotype turned up many times. The chain joins TRBV7-8 to TRBJ2-2; either TRBD1 or TRBD2 may fit D (5 bases each). Trimming removed 3 bases from V and 4 bases from J, with 12 bases in between. Germline CDR1 reads SGHVS; CDR2 reads FQNEAQ. The CDR3 is 15 residues long. CDR3 sequence (DNA): TGTGCCAGCAGCTTCCCCGGGACCCTCACCGGGGAGCTGTTTTTT. This encodes CASSFPGTLTGELFF.

This clonotype appeared many times. V and J are TRBV23-1 and TRBJ2-5; D not resolved. TRBV23-1 is known as an ORF, though its function is uncertain. V was shortened by 9 bases and J by 5 bases, with 10 bases between the two germline ends. The CDR3 length is 11 residues. CDR3 sequence (DNA): TGCGCCAGAAAACATCAGGAGACCCAGTACTTC. Its protein is CARKHQETQYF.

Many counts were recorded for this clonotype. The gene calls are TRBV12-3 or TRBV12-4 and TRBJ1-4; D unresolved. Trimming stripped 3 bases from V and 5 bases from J, with 7 bases between. The CDR3 spans 13 residues. The CDR3 region has the DNA TGTGCCAGCAGTTTTCTCCTGAATGAAAAACTGTTTTTT. Residues: CASSFLLNEKLFF.

V is TRBV7-9 and J is TRBJ2-1, with 9 positions matching TRBD2. Trimming removed 6 bases from V and 10 bases from J; junction bases left unmatched: 10. In germline, CDR1 is SEHNR, CDR2 FQNEAQ (reference sequence). This CDR3 contains 14 residues. This chain's CDR3 is CASSLTSGGREQFF. The CDR3 DNA follows: TGTGCCAGCAGTCTCACGAGCGGGGGGCGCGAGCAGTTCTTC.